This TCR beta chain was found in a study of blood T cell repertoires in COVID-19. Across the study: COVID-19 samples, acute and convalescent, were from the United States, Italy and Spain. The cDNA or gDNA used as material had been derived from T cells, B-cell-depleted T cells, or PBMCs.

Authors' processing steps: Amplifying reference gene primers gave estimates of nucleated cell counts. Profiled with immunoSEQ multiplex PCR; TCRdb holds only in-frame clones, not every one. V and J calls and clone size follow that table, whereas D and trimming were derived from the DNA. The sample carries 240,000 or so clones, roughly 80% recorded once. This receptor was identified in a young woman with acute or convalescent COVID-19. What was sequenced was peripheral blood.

The CDR3 spells CASSSTPALAGSNTGELFF. DNA for the CDR3: TGTGCCAGCAGCTCCACCCCCGCACTAGCGGGATCGAACACCGGGGAGCTGTTTTTT. The gene calls are TRBV7-2 and TRBJ2-2; 10 bases map to TRBD2. This CDR3 contains 19 residues. CDR1 is SGHTA, CDR2 FQGNSA, per germline. V lost 4 bases, J lost 0 bases, and 11 bases stayed unmatched.